Listed here are 7 T cell receptor beta chains from one sample, sequenced in a study of blood T cell repertoires in COVID-19. Using immunoSEQ multiplex PCR, the repertoire was profiled, and TCRdb retains in-frame clones only, with some absent. The table records approximately 120,000 clones, 83% of them present only once. Sequencing used peripheral blood. The receptors were gathered from a woman aged 55-70 years with acute or convalescent COVID-19.

This chain links TRBV5-1 with TRBJ1-5; 7 nucleotides line up with TRBD1. The CDR3 length is 14 residues. V was clipped by 4 bases and J by 3 bases; unmatched bases: 4. Germline V lookup: CDR1 SGHRS, CDR2 YFSETQ. CDR3 in DNA: TGCGCCAGCAGCCCGGGGACAGTCAATCAGCCCCAGCATTTT. Its protein is CASSPGTVNQPQHF.

The V gene is TRBV11-2, the J gene TRBJ2-1; 9 bases agree with TRBD2. Germline lookup yields CDR1 SGHAT and CDR2 FQNNGV. Trimming took 5 bases from V and 8 from J; bases not matched to a gene: 7. This CDR3 comprises 14 residues. In DNA form, the CDR3 reads TGTGCCAGCAGCGTTCGTAGCGGGAGCTATGAGCAGTTCTTC. It translates to CASSVRSGSYEQFF.

This clone was counted a single time. J is TRBJ1-2 and V is TRBV28; D is perhaps TRBD1 (6 bases). With 7 bases removed from V and 7 bases from J, the gap between germline ends came to 19 bases. The CDR3 contains 14 residues. From germline, CDR1 is MDHEN and CDR2 SYDVKM. This CDR3 is CASISYGGAPGYTF. CDR3 bases: TGTGCCAGCATCTCCTATGGGGGGGCCCCTGGCTACACCTTC.

The V call is TRBV7-9, the J call TRBJ1-2, with 8 nucleotides matching TRBD1. The CDR3 has 16 amino acids. Trimming took 4 bases from V and 4 from J; bases not matched to a gene: 11. The V gene's germline CDR1 is SEHNR and CDR2 FQNEAQ (reference sequence). CDR3 DNA: TGTGCCAGCAGCTACGACCTGACAGGGGTCGGCTATGGCTACACCTTC. It is translated as CASSYDLTGVGYGYTF.

The chain joins TRBV12-5 to TRBJ1-5, with 7 bases lining up with TRBD1. V shed 4 bases and J 10 bases; nucleotides not matched to a gene: 7. The CDR3 contains 13 residues. Germline lookup yields CDR1 LGHNT and CDR2 FRNRAP. The CDR3 sequence is CASGSTRGGPQHF. CDR3 bases: TGTGCTAGTGGTTCAACACGAGGGGGCCCCCAGCATTTT.

The J gene is TRBJ1-2, the V gene TRBV28, with D hard to call. CDR3 length: 13 residues. Trimming took off 6 bases at V and 7 bases at J, with 15 bases between the two ends. Germline loops: CDR1 MDHEN, CDR2 SYDVKM. In DNA, the CDR3 is TGTGCCAGCAGGCGTGGATCTAGTTTTGGCTACACCTTC. Encoded protein: CASRRGSSFGYTF.

This chain's CDR3 is CATSDAGLAGVDTQYF. CDR3 in DNA: TGTGCCACCAGTGATGCGGGACTAGCGGGAGTAGATACGCAGTATTTT. J is TRBJ2-3 and V is TRBV24-1, with TRBD2 matching over 14 bases. V lost 3 bases to trimming and J lost 5 bases; unmatched junction nucleotides: 3. Germline CDR1 KGHDR, CDR2 SFDVKD. The CDR3 is made up of 16 amino acids.